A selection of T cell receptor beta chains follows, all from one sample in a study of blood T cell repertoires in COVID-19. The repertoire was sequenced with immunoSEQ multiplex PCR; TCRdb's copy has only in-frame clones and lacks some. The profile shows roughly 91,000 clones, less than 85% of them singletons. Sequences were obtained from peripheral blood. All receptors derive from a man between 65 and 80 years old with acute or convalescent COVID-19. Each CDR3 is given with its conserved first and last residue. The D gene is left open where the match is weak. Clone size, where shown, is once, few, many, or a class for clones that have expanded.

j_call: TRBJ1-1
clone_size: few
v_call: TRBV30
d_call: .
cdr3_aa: CAWSTIGVEAFF
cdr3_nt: TGTGCCTGGAGTACAATAGGGGTTGAAGCTTTCTTT

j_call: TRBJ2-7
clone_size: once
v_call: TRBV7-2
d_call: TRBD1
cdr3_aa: CASSLDRARHEQYF
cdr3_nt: TGTGCCAGCAGCTTGGACAGGGCGAGGCACGAGCAGTACTTC

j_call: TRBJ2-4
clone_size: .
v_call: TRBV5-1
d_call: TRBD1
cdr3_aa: CASSYGTAIAKNIQYF
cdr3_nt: TGCGCCAGCAGCTACGGGACAGCCATAGCCAAAAACATTCAGTACTTC

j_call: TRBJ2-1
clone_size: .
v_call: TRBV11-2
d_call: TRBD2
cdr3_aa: CASSLVVAGGNEQFF
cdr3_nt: TGTGCCAGCAGCTTAGTCGTAGCGGGAGGCAATGAGCAGTTCTTC

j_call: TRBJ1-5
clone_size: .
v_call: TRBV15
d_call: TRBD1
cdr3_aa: CATSPSNRGHQPQHF
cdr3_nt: TGTGCCACCAGCCCCAGCAACAGGGGGCATCAGCCCCAGCATTTT

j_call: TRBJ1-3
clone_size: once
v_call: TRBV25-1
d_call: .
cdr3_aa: CASSPAQASGNTIYF
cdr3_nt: TGTGCCAGCAGCCCGGCACAGGCCTCTGGAAACACCATATATTTT

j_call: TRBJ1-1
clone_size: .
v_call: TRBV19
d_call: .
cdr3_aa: CASSINGRLYTEAFF
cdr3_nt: TGTGCCAGTAGTATTAACGGCAGGTTGTACACTGAAGCTTTCTTT

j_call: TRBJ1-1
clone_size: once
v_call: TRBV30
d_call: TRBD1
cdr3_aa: CAWSQGANTEAFF
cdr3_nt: TGTGCCTGGTCGCAGGGGGCTAACACTGAAGCTTTCTTT

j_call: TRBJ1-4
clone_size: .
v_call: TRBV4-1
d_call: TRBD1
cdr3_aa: CASSQSGTGERKLFF
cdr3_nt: TGCGCCAGCAGTCAATCCGGGACAGGGGAACGAAAACTGTTTTTT

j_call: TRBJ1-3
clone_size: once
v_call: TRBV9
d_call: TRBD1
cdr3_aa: CASSPYRDRLVPGNTIYF
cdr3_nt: TGTGCCAGCAGCCCATATAGGGACAGGCTAGTACCCGGAAACACCATATATTTT

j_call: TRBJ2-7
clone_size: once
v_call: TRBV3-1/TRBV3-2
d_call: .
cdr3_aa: CASSQEGHLYEQYF
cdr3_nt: TGTGCCAGCAGCCAAGAGGGACACCTCTACGAGCAGTACTTC

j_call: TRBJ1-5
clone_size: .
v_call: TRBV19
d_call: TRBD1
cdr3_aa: CASSFARGRGPQHF
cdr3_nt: TGTGCCAGTAGTTTCGCGAGGGGGCGAGGGCCCCAGCATTTT